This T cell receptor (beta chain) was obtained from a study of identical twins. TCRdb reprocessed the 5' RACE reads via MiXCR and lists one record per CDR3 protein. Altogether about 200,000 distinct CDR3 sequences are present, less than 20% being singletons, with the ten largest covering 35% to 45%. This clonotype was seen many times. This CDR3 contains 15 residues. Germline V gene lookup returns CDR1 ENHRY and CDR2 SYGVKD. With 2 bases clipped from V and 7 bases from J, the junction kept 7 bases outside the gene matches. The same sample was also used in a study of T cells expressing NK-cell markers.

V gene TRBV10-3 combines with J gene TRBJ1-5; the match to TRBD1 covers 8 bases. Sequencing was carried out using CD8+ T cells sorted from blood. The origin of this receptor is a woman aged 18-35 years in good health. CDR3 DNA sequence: TGTGCCATCAGTGAGGGGACAGGTAAAAACCAGCCCCAGCATTTT. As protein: CAISEGTGKNQPQHF.